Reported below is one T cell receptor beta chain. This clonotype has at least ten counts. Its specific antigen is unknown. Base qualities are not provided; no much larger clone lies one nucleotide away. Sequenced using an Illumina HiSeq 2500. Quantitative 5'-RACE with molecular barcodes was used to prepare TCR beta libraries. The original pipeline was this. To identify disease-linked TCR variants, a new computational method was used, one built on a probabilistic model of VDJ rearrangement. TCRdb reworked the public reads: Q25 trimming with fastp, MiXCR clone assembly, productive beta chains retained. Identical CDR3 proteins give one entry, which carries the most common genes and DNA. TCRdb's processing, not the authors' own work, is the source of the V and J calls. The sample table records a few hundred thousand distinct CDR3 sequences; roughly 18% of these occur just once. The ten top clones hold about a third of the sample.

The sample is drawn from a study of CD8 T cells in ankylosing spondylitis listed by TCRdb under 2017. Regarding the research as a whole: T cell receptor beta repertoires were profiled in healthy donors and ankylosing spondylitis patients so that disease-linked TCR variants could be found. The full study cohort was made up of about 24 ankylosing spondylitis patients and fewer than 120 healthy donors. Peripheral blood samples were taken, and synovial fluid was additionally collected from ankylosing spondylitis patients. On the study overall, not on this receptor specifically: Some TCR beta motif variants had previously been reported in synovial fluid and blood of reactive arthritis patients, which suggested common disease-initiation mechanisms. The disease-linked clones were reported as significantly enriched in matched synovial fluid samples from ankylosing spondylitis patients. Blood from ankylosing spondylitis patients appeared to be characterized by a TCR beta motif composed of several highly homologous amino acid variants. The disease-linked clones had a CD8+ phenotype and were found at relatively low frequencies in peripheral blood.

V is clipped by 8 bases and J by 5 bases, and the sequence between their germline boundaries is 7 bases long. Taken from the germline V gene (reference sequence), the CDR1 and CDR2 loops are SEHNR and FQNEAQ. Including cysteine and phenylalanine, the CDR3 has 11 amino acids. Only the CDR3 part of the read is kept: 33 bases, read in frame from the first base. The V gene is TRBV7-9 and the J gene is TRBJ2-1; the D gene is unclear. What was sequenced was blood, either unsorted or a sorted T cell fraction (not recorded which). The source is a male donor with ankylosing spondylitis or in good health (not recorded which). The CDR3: CASLAHNEQFF. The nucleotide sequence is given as TGTGCCAGCTTGGCCCACAATGAGCAGTTCTTC. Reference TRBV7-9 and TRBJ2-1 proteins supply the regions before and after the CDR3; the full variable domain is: DTGVSQNPRHKITKRGQNVTFRCDPISEHNRLYWYRQTLGQGPEFLTYFQNEAQLEKSRLLSDRFSAERPKGSFSTLEIQRTEQGDSAMYLCASLAHNEQFFGPGTRLTVL.